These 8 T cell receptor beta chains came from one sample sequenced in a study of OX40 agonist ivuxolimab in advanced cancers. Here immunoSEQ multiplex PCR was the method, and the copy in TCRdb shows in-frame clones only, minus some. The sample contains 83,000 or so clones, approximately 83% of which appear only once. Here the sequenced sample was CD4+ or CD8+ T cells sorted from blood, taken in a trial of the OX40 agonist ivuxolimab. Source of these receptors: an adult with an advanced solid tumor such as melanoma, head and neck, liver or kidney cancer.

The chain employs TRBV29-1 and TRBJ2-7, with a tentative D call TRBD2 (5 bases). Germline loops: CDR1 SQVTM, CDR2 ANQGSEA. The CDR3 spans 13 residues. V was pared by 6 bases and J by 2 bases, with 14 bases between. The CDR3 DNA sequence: TGCAGCGTCCAAGAGGGCGGAACCTACGAGCAGTACTTC. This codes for CSVQEGGTYEQYF.

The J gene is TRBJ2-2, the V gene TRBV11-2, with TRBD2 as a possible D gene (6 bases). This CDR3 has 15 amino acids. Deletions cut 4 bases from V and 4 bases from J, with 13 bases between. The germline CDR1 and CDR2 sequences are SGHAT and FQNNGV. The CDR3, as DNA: TGTGCCAGCAGCTCGACTTGGGACTTCACCGGGGAGCTGTTTTTT. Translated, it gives CASSSTWDFTGELFF.

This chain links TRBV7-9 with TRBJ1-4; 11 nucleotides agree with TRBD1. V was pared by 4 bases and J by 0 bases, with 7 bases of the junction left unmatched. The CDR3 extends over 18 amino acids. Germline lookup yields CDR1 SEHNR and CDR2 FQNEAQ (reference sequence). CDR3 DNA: TGTGCCAGCAGCTCCGGGACAGGGGGGGATGCAACTAATGAAAAACTGTTTTTT. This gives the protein CASSSGTGGDATNEKLFF.

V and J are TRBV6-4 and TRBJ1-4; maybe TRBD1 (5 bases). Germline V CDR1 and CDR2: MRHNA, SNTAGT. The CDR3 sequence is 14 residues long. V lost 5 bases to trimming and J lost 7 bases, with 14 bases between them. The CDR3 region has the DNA TGTGCCAGCAGTAAGGGGCAGGGCGGTGAAAAACTGTTTTTT. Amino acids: CASSKGQGGEKLFF.

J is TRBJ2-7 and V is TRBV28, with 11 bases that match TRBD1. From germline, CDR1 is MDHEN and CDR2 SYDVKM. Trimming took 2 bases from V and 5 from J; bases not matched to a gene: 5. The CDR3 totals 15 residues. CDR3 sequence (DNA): TGTGCCAGCAGTTTAGGCCGGACAGGGGGCGACGAGCAGTACTTC. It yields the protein CASSLGRTGGDEQYF.

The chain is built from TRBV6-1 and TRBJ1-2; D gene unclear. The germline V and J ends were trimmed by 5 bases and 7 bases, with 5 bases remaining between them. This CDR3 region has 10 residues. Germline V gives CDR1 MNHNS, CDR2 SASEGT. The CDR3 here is CASSLGGYTF. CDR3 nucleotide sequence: TGTGCCAGCAGTTTGGGTGGCTACACCTTC.

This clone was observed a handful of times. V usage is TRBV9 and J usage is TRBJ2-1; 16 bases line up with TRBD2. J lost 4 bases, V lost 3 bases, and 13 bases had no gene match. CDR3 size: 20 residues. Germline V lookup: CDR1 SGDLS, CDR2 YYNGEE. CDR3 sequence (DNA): TGTGCCAGCAGCGCAAGGGGACTAGCGGGAGGGTCGAATAAATACAATGAGCAGTTCTTC. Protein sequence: CASSARGLAGGSNKYNEQFF.

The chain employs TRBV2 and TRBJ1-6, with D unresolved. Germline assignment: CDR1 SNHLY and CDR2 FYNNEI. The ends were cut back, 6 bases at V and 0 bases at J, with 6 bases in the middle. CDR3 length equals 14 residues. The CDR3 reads CASRESSYNSPLHF. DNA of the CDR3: TGTGCCAGCAGAGAAAGCTCCTATAATTCACCCCTCCACTTT.